These 18 T cell receptor beta chains came from one sample sequenced in a study of T cell responses to AZD1222 COVID-19 vaccine. The method was immunoSEQ multiplex PCR; TCRdb's version includes in-frame clones alone and lacks a portion of them. The table has about 130,000 clones, 85% seen once. Specimen: peripheral blood, collected 28 days after the second AZD1222 dose. The receptor source for this set is an adult who received the AZD1222 COVID-19 vaccine.

The gene calls are TRBV5-1 and TRBJ2-7, with D perhaps given as TRBD1 or TRBD2 (5 bases each). This CDR3 contains 13 residues. Germline-derived CDR1 and CDR2 are SGHRS and YFSETQ. V gave up 0 bases and J gave up 6 bases, with 10 bases separating them. This chain's CDR3 is CASSLGRGGEQYF. The DNA of the CDR3 is TGCGCCAGCAGCTTGGGACGGGGCGGCGAGCAGTACTTC. Full variable domain (remainder filled in from reference TRBV5-1 and TRBJ2-7): KAGVTQTPRYLIKTRGQQVTLSCSPISGHRSVSWYQQTPGQGLQFLFEYFSETQRNKGNFPGRFSGRQFSNSRSEMNVSTLELGDSALYLCASSLGRGGEQYFGPGTRLTVT.

V gene TRBV20-1 combines with J gene TRBJ1-4; possibly TRBD1 for D (5 bases). Trimming removed 6 bases from V and 7 bases from J, with 9 bases in between. CDR3 size: 11 residues. CDR1 is DFQATT, CDR2 SNEGSKA, per germline (reference sequence). As DNA, the CDR3 is TGCAGTGCCGCGAGGGGTGAAAAACTGTTTTTT. Protein product: CSAARGEKLFF.

The CDR3 nucleotides are TGTGCCAGCAGCGTAACAGGGAAGACGACTAACTATGGCTACACCTTC. This sequence encodes CASSVTGKTTNYGYTF. The chain recombines TRBV9 with TRBJ1-2, with D tentatively TRBD1 (6 bases). The V gene's germline CDR1 is SGDLS and CDR2 YYNGEE. Between the trimmed V and J ends, which lost 1 base and 0 bases, there was a span of 13 bases. CDR3 length: 16 amino acids. Filled out from reference TRBV9 and TRBJ1-2, the complete variable domain reads DSGVTQTPKHLITATGQRVTLRCSPRSGDLSVYWYQQSLDQGLQFLIQYYNGEERAKGNILERFSAQQFPDLHSELNLSSLELGDSALYFCASSVTGKTTNYGYTFGSGTRLTVV.

This clone was recorded once. This chain links TRBV30 with TRBJ1-2; TRBD1 matches 9 bases. This CDR3 region has 13 residues. J lost 8 bases, V lost 7 bases, and 11 bases had no gene match. Per germline, CDR1 GTSNPN and CDR2 SVGIG (reference sequence). CDR3 DNA: TGTGCCTCCACCCTCGGGACAGGGTTCGGCTACACCTTC. The encoded protein is CASTLGTGFGYTF.

The chain combines TRBV28 with TRBJ2-7; 7 nucleotides match TRBD2. The CDR3 consists of 16 residues. V dropped 3 bases and J dropped 5; count of bases not matched to a gene: 13. From germline, CDR1 is MDHEN and CDR2 SYDVKM. The CDR3 DNA is TGTGCCAGCAGTTTCTCGGGCCGGGGGGTACTGGACGAGCAGTACTTC. Residues: CASSFSGRGVLDEQYF.

The genes are TRBV29-1 and TRBJ2-3, with 10 bases fitting TRBD1. Trimming took 4 bases from V and 2 from J; bases not matched to a gene: 6. There are 15 residues in the CDR3. The V gene's germline CDR1 is SQVTM and CDR2 ANQGSEA. The CDR3 DNA reads TGCAGCGTTGGCGCGGGACAGGGGACCACAGATACGCAGTATTTT. Translating gives CSVGAGQGTTDTQYF.

The V call is TRBV2, the J call TRBJ2-5; possibly TRBD1 for D (5 bases). Germline V lookup: CDR1 SNHLY, CDR2 FYNNEI. The CDR3 totals 13 residues. Trimming removed 7 bases from V and 1 base from J, with 10 bases in between. The CDR3 bases are TGTGCCAGCAAAGGGGCCCTCCAAGAGACCCAGTACTTC. Amino acids: CASKGALQETQYF.

The chain is built from TRBV18 and TRBJ2-7; 8 bases match TRBD1. The CDR3 totals 14 residues. Unmatched junction bases numbered 6, after V lost 5 bases and J lost 3 bases. Germline-derived CDR1 and CDR2 are KGHSH and LQKENI. CDR3 bases: TGTGCCAGCTCAACGCGCGGACAGGGCTACGAGCAGTACTTC. Amino acids: CASSTRGQGYEQYF.

V is TRBV29-1 and J is TRBJ2-3; D remains ambiguous. The CDR3 consists of 12 residues. V was trimmed by 0 bases and J by 1 base, leaving 2 bases between them. Germline lookup yields CDR1 SQVTM and CDR2 ANQGSEA. The chain's CDR3 is CSVEDGTDTQYF. The CDR3 nucleotides read TGCAGCGTTGAAGACGGCACAGATACGCAGTATTTT.

The rearrangement links TRBV10-1 to TRBJ2-7; D assignment may be TRBD1 or TRBD2 (5 bases each). Trimming removed 11 bases from V and 4 bases from J, with 21 bases in between. The germline gives CDR1 WNHNN, CDR2 SYGVQD (reference sequence). CDR3 size: 14 residues. The DNA for the CDR3 is TGCGCCGGACAACGCCCGGGGCAGCTTTACGAGCAGTACTTC. It yields the protein CAGQRPGQLYEQYF.

The rearrangement uses TRBV19 and TRBJ2-2, with 11 bases identical to TRBD1. Germline trimming cut 4 bases from V and 4 bases from J; bases unmatched to any gene: 2. Germline values: CDR1 LNHDA, CDR2 SQIVND (reference sequence). The CDR3 runs to 15 residues. The CDR3 DNA reads TGTGCCAGTAGTAGGACAGGGGGCGGCACCGGGGAGCTGTTTTTT. Translation: CASSRTGGGTGELFF.

The rearrangement joins TRBV30 to TRBJ1-1; D is unresolved. The CDR3 is 13 amino acids. Germline CDR1 GTSNPN, CDR2 SVGIG (reference sequence). Trimming pared 5 bases from V and 1 base from J, leaving 11 bases between. CDR3 sequence reads: CAWSRETNTEAFF. CDR3 nucleotides: TGTGCCTGGTCACGGGAAACGAACACTGAAGCTTTCTTT.

The CDR3: CASSLYRPGRYF. The CDR3 DNA reads as TGTGCCAGCAGTTTATATCGTCCAGGGAGGTACTTC. The rearrangement links TRBV27 to TRBJ2-7; perhaps D is TRBD1 or TRBD2 (5 bases each). This CDR3 is built from 12 residues. V lost 1 base, J lost 12 bases, and 13 bases lay in between. Per the germline V gene, CDR1 is MNHEY and CDR2 is SMNVEV (reference sequence).

This clone was counted a few times. CDR3 protein: CAYLPGATDTQYF. DNA of the CDR3: TGTGCATATCTCCCTGGGGCAACAGATACGCAGTATTTT. The chain joins TRBV12-2 to TRBJ2-3; TRBD1 is the table's D call, not checked against the DNA. TRBV12-2 has pseudogene status. The CDR3 extends over 13 amino acids.

The chain recombines TRBV9 with TRBJ1-1; a possible D gene is TRBD1 (5 bases). The CDR3 has 15 amino acids. V was cut by 2 bases and J by 0 bases, with 11 bases left in between. Germline loops: CDR1 SGDLS, CDR2 YYNGEE. Here the CDR3 DNA reads TGTGCCAGCAGCGTCCAGGGCGGCATGAACACTGAAGCTTTCTTT. This gives the protein CASSVQGGMNTEAFF.

This sequence joins TRBV19 and TRBJ2-6; a possible D gene is TRBD2 (5 bases). The length of the CDR3 is 16 residues. With 4 bases removed from V and 2 bases from J, the gap between germline ends came to 12 bases. Per the germline V gene, CDR1 is LNHDA and CDR2 is SQIVND (reference sequence). CDR3 protein: CASSRLPGAGANVLTF. The CDR3 nucleotides are TGTGCCAGTAGTAGGCTCCCCGGGGCTGGGGCCAACGTCCTGACTTTC.

This rearrangement joins TRBV2 to TRBJ1-5; D call uncertain. Germline CDR1 is SNHLY and CDR2 is FYNNEI. The CDR3 runs 16 residues. V was trimmed by 3 bases and J by 4 bases, leaving 16 bases between them. The CDR3 loop is CASSDGEGGRNQPQHF. Written as DNA, the CDR3 is TGTGCCAGCAGTGATGGGGAGGGAGGAAGGAATCAGCCCCAGCATTTT.

J is TRBJ1-1 and V is TRBV28; D uncertain. This CDR3 comprises 13 residues. Germline values: CDR1 MDHEN, CDR2 SYDVKM. The V end was cut by 4 bases, the J end by 3 bases, with 9 bases between. The CDR3 DNA is TGTGCCAGCAGTTCGATAGTAGACACTGAAGCTTTCTTT. As protein: CASSSIVDTEAFF.